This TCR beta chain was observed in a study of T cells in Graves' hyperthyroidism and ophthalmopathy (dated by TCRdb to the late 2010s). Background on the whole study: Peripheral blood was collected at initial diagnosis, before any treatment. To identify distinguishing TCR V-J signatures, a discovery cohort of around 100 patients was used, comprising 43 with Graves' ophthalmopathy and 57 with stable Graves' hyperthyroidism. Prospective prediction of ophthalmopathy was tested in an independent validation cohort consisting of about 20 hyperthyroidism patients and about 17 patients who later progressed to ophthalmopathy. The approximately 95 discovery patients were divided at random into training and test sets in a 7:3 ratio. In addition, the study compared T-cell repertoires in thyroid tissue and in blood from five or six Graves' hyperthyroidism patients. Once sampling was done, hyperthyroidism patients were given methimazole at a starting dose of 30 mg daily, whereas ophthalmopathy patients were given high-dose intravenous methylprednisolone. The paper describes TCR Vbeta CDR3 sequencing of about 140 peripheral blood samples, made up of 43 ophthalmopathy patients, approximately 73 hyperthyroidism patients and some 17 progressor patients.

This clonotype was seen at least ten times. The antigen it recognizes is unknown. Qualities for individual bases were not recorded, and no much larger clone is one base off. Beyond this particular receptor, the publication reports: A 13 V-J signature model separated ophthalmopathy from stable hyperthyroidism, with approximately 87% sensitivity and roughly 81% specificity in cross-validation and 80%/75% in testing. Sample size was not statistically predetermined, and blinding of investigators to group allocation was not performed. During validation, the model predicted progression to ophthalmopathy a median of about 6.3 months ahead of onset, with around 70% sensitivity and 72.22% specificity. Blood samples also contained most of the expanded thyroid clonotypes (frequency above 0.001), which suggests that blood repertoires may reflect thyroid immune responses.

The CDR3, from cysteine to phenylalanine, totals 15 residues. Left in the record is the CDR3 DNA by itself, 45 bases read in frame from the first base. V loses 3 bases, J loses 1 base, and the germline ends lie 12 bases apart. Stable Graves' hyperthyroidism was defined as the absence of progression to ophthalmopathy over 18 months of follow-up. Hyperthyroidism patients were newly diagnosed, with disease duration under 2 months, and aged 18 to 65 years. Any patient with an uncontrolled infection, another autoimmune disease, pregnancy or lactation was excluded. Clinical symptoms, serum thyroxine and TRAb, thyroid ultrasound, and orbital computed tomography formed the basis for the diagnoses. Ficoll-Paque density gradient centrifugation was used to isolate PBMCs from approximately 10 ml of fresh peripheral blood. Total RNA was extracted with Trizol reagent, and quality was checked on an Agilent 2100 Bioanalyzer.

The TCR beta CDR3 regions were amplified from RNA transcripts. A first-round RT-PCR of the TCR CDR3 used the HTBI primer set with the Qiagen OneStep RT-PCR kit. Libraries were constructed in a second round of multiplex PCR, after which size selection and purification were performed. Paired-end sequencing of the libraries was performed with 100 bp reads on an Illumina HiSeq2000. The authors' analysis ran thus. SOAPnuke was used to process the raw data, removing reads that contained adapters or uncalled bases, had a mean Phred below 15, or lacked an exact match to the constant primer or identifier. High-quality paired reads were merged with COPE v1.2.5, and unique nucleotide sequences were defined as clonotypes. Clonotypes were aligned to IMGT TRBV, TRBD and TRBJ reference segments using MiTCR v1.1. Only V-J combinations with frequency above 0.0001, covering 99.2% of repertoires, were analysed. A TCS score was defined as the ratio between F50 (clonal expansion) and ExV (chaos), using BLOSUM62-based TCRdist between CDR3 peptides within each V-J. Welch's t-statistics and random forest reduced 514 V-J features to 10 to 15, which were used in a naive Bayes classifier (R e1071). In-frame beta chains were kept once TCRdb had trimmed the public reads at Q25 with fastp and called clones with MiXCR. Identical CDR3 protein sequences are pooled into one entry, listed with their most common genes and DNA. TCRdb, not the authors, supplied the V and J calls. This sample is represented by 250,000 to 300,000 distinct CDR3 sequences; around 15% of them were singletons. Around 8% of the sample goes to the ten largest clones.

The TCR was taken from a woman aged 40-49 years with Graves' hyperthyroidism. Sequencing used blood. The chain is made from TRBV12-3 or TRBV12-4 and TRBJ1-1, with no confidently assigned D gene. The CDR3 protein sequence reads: CASSFFPNGNTEAFF. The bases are TGTGCCAGCAGTTTTTTCCCGAATGGGAACACTGAAGCTTTCTTT.